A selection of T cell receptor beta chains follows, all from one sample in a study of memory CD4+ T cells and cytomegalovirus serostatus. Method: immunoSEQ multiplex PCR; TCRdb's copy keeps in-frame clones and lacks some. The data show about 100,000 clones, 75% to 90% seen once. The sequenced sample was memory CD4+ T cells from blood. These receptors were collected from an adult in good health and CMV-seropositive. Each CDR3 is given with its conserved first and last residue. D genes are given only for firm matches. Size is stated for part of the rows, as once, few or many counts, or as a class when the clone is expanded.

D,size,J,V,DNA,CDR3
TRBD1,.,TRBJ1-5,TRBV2,TGTGCCAGCAGTCCCGCCCCGACAGGGTATAGCAATCAGCCCCAGCATTTT,CASSPAPTGYSNQPQHF
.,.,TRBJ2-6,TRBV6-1,TGTGCCAGCACCCCTGGGGGCTCTGGGGCCAACGTCCTGACTTTC,CASTPGGSGANVLTF
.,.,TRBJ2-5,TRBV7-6,TGTGCCAGCAGCTTAGAACCGCGGGGTGGGGAGACCCAGTACTTC,CASSLEPRGGETQYF
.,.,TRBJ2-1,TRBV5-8,TGTGCCAGTTCGGACAATGAGCAGTTCTTC,CASSDNEQFF
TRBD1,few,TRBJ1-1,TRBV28,TGTGCCAGCAGTAAACGACCGGGACAGGGGGGCACTGAAGCTTTCTTT,CASSKRPGQGGTEAFF
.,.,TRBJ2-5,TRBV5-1,TGCGCCAGCAGCTTCGCGGGAACGGAGACCCAGTACTTC,CASSFAGTETQYF
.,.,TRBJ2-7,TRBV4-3,TGCGCCAGCAGGGTTAGCAGGTCTTCCTACGAGCAGTACTTC,CASRVSRSSYEQYF
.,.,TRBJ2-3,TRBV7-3,TGTGCCAGCAGCCAATACCCCACAGATACGCAGTATTTT,CASSQYPTDTQYF
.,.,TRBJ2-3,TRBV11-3,TGTGCCAGCAGCTTAGATCAGGGAGATACGCAGTATTTT,CASSLDQGDTQYF
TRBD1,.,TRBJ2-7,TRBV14,TGTGCCAGCAGACGACAGGGGGCGAGCGAGCAGTACTTC,CASRRQGASEQYF
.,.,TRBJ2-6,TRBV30,TGTGCCTGGAGTAAGCTTCCTGGGGCCAACGTCCTGACTTTC,CAWSKLPGANVLTF
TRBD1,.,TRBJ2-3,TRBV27,TGTGCCAGCAGAAGGGGGACAGGGGGCACAGATACGCAGTATTTT,CASRRGTGGTDTQYF
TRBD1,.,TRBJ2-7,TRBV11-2,TGTGCCAGCAGCTCATCGACAGGGGCGGCCTACGAGCAGTACTTC,CASSSSTGAAYEQYF
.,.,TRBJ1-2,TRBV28,TGTGCCAGCATCGGTGTCCCACAGAACTATGGCTACACCTTC,CASIGVPQNYGYTF
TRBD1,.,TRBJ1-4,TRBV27,TGTGCCAGCAGCCCCTGGACAGGGGGTTATGAAAAACTGTTTTTT,CASSPWTGGYEKLFF
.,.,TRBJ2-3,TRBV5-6,TGTGCCAGCAGCCGGGACATAATCACAGATACGCAGTATTTT,CASSRDIITDTQYF
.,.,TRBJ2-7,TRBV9,TGTGCCAGCAGCGCCACCCCCGGGACACCGACCTACGAGCAGTACTTC,CASSATPGTPTYEQYF
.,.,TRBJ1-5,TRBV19,TGTGCCAGTAAAGAAAACCAGGGTGCGGGGCAGCCCCAGCATTTT,CASKENQGAGQPQHF
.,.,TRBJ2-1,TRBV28,TGTGCCAGCATCCCTACGGGCAATAGAGTCTACAATGAGCAGTTCTTC,CASIPTGNRVYNEQFF
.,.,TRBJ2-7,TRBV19,TGTGCCAGTAGTATCGGGACCCCACGTGGCGAGCAGTACTTC,CASSIGTPRGEQYF
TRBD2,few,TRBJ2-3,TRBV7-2,TGTGCCAGCAGCAGGGGACTAGCGGCAAGGAAAGATACGCAGTATTTT,CASSRGLAARKDTQYF
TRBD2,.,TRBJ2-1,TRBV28,TGTGCCAGCAGCAAGCCCCGGACTAGCGGATCTTACAATGAGCAGTTCTTC,CASSKPRTSGSYNEQFF
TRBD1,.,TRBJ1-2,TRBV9,TGTGCCAGCAGCGTAGTCCAGGGGGCGTTCTATGGCTACACCTTC,CASSVVQGAFYGYTF
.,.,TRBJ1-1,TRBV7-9,TGTGCCAGCAGCTTAGTCAGACAGGCAGCTTTCTTT,CASSLVRQAAFF
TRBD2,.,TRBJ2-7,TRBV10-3,TGTGCCATCAGTGACAGGACTAGCGGGACATACGAGCAGTACTTC,CAISDRTSGTYEQYF
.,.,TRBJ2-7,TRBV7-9,TGTGCCAGCAGCTTAAATACGATCGAGCAGTACTTC,CASSLNTIEQYF
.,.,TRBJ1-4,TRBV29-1,TGCAGCGCCAGCGACACCCGAGGGGAAAAACTGTTTTTT,CSASDTRGEKLFF
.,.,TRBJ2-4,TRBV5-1,TGCGCCAGCAGCTGGGGGACACCCCGGGACATTCAGTACTTC,CASSWGTPRDIQYF
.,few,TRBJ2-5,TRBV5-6,TGTGCCAGCAGCTGGCCCGGGTCACAAGAGACCCAGTACTTC,CASSWPGSQETQYF
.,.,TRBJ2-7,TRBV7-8,TGTGCCAGCACAGGGGACTCCTACGAGCAGTACTTC,CASTGDSYEQYF
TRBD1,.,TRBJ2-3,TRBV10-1,TGCGCCAGCAGGGGAGAGGGACAGGGTACAGATACGCAGTATTTT,CASRGEGQGTDTQYF
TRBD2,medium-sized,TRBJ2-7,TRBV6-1,TGTGCCAGCAGTGAGGCTAGCGGGATCTACGAGCAGTACTTC,CASSEASGIYEQYF
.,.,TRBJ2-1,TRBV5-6,TGTGCCAGCAGCTTGGGACAGTACAATGAGCAGTTCTTC,CASSLGQYNEQFF
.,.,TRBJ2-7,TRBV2,TGTGCCAGCACCCTTAGGTCAGGTAGCTCCTACGAGCAGTACTTC,CASTLRSGSSYEQYF
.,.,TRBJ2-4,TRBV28,TGTGCCAGCAGCCCCCCACTAGTCCAAAACATTCAGTACTTC,CASSPPLVQNIQYF
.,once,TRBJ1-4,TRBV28,TGTGCCAGCAGTGATGAACTAAGTTGGGGGGAAAAACTGTTTTTT,CASSDELSWGEKLFF
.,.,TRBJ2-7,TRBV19,TGTGCCAGTAGTATTAATGGTCAGAGCTCCTACGAGCAGTACTTC,CASSINGQSSYEQYF
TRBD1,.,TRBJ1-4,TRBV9,TGTGCCAGCAGCGAGGGACAGGGGTTAACTAATGAAAAACTGTTTTTT,CASSEGQGLTNEKLFF